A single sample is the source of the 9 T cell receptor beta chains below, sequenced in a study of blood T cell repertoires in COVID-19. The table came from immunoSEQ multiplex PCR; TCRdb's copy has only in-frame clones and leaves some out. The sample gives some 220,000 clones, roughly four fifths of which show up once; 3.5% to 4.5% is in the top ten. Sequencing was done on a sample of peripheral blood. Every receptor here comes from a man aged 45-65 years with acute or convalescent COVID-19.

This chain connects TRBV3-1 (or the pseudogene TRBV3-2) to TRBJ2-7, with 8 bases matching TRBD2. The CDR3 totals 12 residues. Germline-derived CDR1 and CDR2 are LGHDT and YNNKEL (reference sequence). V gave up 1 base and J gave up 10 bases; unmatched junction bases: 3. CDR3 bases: TGTGCCAGCAGCCAAGTCGCGGGGGGACAGTACTTC. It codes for CASSQVAGGQYF.

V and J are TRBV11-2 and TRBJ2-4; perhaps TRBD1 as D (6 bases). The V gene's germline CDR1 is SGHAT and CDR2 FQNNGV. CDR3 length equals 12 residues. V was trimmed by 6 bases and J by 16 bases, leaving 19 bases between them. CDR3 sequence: CASSQTGHQDYF. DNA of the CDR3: TGTGCCAGCAGTCAAACAGGGCATCAAGATTACTTC.

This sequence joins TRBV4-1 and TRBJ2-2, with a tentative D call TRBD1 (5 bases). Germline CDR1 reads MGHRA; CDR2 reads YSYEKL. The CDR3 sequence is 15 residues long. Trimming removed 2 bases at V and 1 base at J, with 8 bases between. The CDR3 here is CASSQTGLNTGELFF. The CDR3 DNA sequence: TGCGCCAGCAGCCAAACAGGCCTGAACACCGGGGAGCTGTTTTTT.

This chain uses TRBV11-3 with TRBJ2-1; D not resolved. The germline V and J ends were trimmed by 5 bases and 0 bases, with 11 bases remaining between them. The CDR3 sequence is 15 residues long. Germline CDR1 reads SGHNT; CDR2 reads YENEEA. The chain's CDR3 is CASSRAASSYNEQFF. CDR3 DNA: TGTGCCAGCAGCCGCGCAGCGAGCTCCTACAATGAGCAGTTCTTC.

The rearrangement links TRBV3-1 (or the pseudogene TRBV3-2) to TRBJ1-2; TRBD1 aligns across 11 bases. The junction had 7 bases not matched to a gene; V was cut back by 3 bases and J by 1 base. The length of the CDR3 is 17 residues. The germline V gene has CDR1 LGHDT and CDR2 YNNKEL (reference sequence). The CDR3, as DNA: TGTGCCAGCAGCCATGCTCCGGGACAGGGGGTTAACTATGGCTACACCTTC. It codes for CASSHAPGQGVNYGYTF.

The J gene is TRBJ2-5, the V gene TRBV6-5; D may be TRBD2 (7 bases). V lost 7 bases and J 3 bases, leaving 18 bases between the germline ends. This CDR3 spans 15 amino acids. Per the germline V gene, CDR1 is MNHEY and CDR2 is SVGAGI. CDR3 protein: CASIREGGLKETQYF. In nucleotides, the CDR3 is TGTGCCAGCATAAGGGAGGGGGGACTCAAAGAGACCCAGTACTTC.

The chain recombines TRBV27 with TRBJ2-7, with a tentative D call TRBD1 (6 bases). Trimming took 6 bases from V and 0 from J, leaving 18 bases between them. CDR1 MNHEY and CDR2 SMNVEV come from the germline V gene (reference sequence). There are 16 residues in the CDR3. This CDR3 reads CASRQPLGQSSYEQYF. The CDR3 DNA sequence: TGTGCCAGCAGGCAACCCCTTGGACAGAGCTCCTACGAGCAGTACTTC.

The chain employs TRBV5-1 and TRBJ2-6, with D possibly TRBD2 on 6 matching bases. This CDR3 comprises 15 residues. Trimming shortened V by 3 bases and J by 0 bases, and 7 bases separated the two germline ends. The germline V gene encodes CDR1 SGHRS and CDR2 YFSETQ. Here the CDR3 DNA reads TGCGCCAGCAGCTCCGGGAGCTCTGGGGCCAACGTCCTGACTTTC. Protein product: CASSSGSSGANVLTF.

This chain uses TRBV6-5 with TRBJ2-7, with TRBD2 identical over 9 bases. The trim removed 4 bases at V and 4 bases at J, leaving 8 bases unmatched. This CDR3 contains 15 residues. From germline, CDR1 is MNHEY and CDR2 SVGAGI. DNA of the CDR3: TGTGCCAGCAGTTTCTTAGCGGGAGAGGCGTACGAGCAGTACTTC. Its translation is CASSFLAGEAYEQYF.